This T cell receptor beta chain was identified in a study of T-cell memory formation after mild COVID-19. Study in general: Largely donor-specific sequence clusters came from a couple of donors. Study-wide findings and caveats: Whether second-wave clones peaking at day 37 were SARS-CoV-2 specific went unconfirmed.

As for this clonotype: Its antigen is still unknown.

The CDR3 runs 17 residues. Germline V gives CDR1 MDHEN, CDR2 SYDVKM. The V end was cut by 3 bases, the J end by 0 bases, with 12 bases between. TCRdb independently ran MiXCR on the 5' RACE reads; one entry per CDR3 protein. The top ten hold 20% to 25% of the sample, which has approximately 300,000 distinct CDR3 sequences, 15% to 20% seen once. The V gene is TRBV28, the J gene TRBJ1-6; D is uncertain. What was sequenced was PBMCs or a T cell subset sorted from them (not recorded which). This TCR was sampled from a man aged 18 to 30 who had mild COVID-19 (a few samples of this study predate the infection). Cell type and time point are not known. This CDR3 is CASSLALQSSYNSPLHF. The CDR3 DNA reads TGTGCCAGCAGTTTGGCACTCCAGAGCTCCTATAATTCACCCCTCCACTTT.